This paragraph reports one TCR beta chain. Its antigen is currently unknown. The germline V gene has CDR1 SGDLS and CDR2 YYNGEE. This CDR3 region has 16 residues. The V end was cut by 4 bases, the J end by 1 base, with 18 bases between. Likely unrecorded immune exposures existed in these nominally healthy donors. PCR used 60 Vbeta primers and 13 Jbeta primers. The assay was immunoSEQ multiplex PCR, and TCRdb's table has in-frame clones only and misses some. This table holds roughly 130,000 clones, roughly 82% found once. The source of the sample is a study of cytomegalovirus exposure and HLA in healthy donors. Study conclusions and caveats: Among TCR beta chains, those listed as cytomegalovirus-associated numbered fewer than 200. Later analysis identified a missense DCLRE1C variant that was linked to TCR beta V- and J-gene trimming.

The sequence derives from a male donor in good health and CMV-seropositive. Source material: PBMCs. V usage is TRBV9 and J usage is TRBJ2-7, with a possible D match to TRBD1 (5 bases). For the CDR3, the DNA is TGTGCCAGCAGCCCAGGGTCGAGGTCTGGATCCTACGAGCAGTACTTC. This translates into CASSPGSRSGSYEQYF. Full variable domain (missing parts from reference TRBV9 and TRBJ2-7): DSGVTQTPKHLITATGQRVTLRCSPRSGDLSVYWYQQSLDQGLQFLIQYYNGEERAKGNILERFSAQQFPDLHSELNLSSLELGDSALYFCASSPGSRSGSYEQYFGPGTRLTVT.